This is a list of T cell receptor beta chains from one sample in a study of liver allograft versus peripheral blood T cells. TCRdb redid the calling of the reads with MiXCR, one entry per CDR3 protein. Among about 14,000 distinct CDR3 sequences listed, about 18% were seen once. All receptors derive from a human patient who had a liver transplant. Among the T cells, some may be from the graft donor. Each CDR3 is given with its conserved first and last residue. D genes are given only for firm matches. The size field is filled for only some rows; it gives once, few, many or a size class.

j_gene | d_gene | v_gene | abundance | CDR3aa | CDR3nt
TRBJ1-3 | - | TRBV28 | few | CASSLQGSNGNTIYF | TGTGCCAGCAGTTTACAGGGGTCCAATGGAAACACCATATATTTT
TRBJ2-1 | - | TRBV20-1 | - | CSANERSGGTYNEQFF | TGCAGTGCCAACGAACGCAGCGGCGGGACGTACAATGAGCAGTTCTTC
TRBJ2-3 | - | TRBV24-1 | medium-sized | CATSAPWYQTNTDTQYF | TGTGCCACCAGTGCCCCATGGTACCAGACGAACACAGATACGCAGTATTTT
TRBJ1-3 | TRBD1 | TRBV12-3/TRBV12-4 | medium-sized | CASSLTGAGNTIYF | TGTGCCAGCAGTTTAACAGGGGCTGGAAACACCATATATTTT
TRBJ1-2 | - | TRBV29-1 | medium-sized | CSVETVRYGYTF | TGCAGCGTTGAAACGGTTCGCTATGGCTACACCTTC
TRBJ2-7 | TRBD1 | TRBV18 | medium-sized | CASSRTGGSYEQYF | TGTGCCAGCTCAAGGACAGGGGGAAGTTACGAGCAGTACTTC
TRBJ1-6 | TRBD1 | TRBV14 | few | CASSIGQGIGSPLHF | TGTGCCAGCAGCATCGGACAGGGAATCGGTTCACCCCTCCACTTT
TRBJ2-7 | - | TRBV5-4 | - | CASNDFSRDESYEQYF | TGTGCCAGTAACGACTTCAGCAGGGACGAGTCCTACGAGCAGTACTTC
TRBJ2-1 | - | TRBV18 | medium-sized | CASSSQVQQNEQFF | TGTGCCAGCTCATCACAGGTACAACAGAATGAGCAGTTCTTC
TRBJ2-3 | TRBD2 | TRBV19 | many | CASRPTSGTSGSTDTQYF | TGTGCCAGTAGGCCTACCTCCGGGACTAGCGGGAGCACAGATACGCAGTATTTT
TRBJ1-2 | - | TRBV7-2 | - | CASSFSRSSRDTYGYTF | TGTGCCAGCAGCTTCTCTCGGTCATCTCGGGACACCTATGGCTACACCTTC
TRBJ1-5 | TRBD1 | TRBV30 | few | CAWSGGQGAQPQHF | TGTGCCTGGAGTGGGGGACAGGGTGCCCAGCCCCAGCATTTT
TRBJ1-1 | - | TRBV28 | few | CAIRGPVMNTEAFF | TGTGCCATTCGGGGGCCGGTAATGAACACTGAAGCTTTCTTT
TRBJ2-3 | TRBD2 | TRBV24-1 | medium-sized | CATSDGTSGTDTQYF | TGTGCCACCAGTGATGGGACTAGCGGCACAGATACGCAGTATTTT
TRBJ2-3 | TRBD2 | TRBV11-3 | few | CASSPGIAGGPDTQYF | TGTGCCAGCAGCCCCGGGATAGCGGGAGGCCCAGATACGCAGTATTTT